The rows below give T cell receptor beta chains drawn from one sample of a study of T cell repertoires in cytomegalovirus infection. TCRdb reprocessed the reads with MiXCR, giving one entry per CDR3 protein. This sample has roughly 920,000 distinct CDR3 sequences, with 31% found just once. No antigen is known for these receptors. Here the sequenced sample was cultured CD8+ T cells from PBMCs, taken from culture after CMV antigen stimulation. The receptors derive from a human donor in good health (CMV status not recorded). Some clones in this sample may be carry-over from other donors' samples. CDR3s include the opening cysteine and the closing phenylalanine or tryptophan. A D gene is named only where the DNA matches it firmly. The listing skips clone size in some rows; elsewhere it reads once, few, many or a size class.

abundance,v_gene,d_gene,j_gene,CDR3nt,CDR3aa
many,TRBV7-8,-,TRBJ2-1,TGTGCCAGCAGCCCCATATTCGATGAGCAGTTCTTC,CASSPIFDEQFF
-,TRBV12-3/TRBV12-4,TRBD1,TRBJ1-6,TGTGCCAGCAGTTTAGTATCGGGATTTAGGACAGGGAATAATTCACCCCTCCACTTT,CASSLVSGFRTGNNSPLHF
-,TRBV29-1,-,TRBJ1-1,TGCAGCGCCATGAACACTGAAGCTTTCTTT,CSAMNTEAFF
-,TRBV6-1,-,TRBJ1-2,TGTGCCAGCAGTGAAATTGAAGTCGGGGGGGCGCGGCATGGCTACACCTTC,CASSEIEVGGARHGYTF
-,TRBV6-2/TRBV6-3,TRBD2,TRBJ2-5,TGTGCCAGCAGTTACTCTAGCGGGGCAAAGACCCAGTACTTC,CASSYSSGAKTQYF
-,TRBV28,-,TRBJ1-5,TGTGCCCAGGGGCCGGGCTATAGCAATCAGCCCCAGCATTTT,CAQGPGYSNQPQHF
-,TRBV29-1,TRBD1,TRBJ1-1,TGCAGCGGTCTAGCCAGGGGGCGCGGGGTGAACACTGAAGCTTTCTTT,CSGLARGRGVNTEAFF
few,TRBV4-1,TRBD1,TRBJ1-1,TGCGCCAGCAGCCAAGAGAGGGCAGGGGGTAAAGCTTTCTTT,CASSQERAGGKAFF
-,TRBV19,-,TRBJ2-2,TGTGCCAGTAGTATAACGGGGGTGCTCCTCGGGGAGCTGTTTTTT,CASSITGVLLGELFF
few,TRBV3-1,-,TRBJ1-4,TGTGCCAGCAGCCAGACGGACAGTGCAACTAATGAAAAACTGTTTTTT,CASSQTDSATNEKLFF
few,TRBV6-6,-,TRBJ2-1,TGTGCCACCCTAGCATCCCTCGACAGGTTTAGCCACAATGAGCAGTTCTTC,CATLASLDRFSHNEQFF
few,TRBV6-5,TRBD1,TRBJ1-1,TGTGCCAGCACCACCCGATTCGGACAGGGTCCGATCGGGGCTTTCTTT,CASTTRFGQGPIGAFF
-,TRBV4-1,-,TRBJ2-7,TGCGCCAGCAGCCTTCTCCCTATGAGCTCCTACGAGCAGTACTTC,CASSLLPMSSYEQYF
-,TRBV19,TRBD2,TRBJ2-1,TGTGCCAGTAGTCTCGGACTCGCGGGGGGGCCGGTCGATGAGCAGTTCTTC,CASSLGLAGGPVDEQFF
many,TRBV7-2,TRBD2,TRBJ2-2,TGTGCCAGCAGCTTAGTTGGCGGGGGCACCGGGGAGCTGTTTTTT,CASSLVGGGTGELFF
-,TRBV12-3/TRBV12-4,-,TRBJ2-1,TGTGTCAGCACCTCGGGTGTGCATGAGCAGTTCTTC,CVSTSGVHEQFF
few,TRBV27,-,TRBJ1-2,TGTGCCAGCAGCCCAACCGACATTTACTATGGCTACACCTTC,CASSPTDIYYGYTF
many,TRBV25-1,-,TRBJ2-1,TGTGCCAGCAGTGCGGGAGAGCAGTTCTTC,CASSAGEQFF
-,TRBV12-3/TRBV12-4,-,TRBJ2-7,TGTGCCAGCAGTTTATATATGGGCTCCTACGAGCAGTACTTC,CASSLYMGSYEQYF
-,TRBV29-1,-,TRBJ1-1,TGCAGCGTTGAACTTCTAAGTAACAGGGTGGGGCAAACTGAAGCTTTCTTT,CSVELLSNRVGQTEAFF
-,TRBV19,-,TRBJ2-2,TGTGCCAGTAGTATGGGACCAAACACCGGGGAGCTGTTTTTT,CASSMGPNTGELFF
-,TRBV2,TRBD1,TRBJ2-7,TGTGCCACTACACAGGGGCCAGCGCGAGAGCAGTACTTC,CATTQGPAREQYF